This T cell receptor beta chain is drawn from a study of vaccination and CD4 T cells after COVID-19. Study overall: Some control cultures received a CEFX pool, which served as the positive control. Others received an HIV-1 Nef pool or no peptide.

Comment on this clonotype: Antigen unknown.

Noted treatment: approximately 9-day PBMC culture with coronavirus spike peptide pools or control peptides (ViraFEST assay). This CDR3 has 16 amino acids. Germline CDR1 LNHDA, CDR2 SQIVND (reference sequence). Trimming left V 7 bases short and J 0 bases short, with 15 bases between. Scientists ran DNA taken from cultured CD4+ T cells through the Oncomine TCR Beta short-read assay for sequencing. MiXCR, run by TCRdb on the PCR reads, gives a single entry per CDR3 protein. The sample gives around 18,000 distinct CDR3 sequences, 30% to 45% of which show up once; about 14% is in the top ten. This receptor was obtained from a human donor with COVID-19. The chain uses TRBV19 and TRBJ1-4; D call uncertain. The sequenced sample was cultured CD4+ T cells from blood. CDR3 in DNA: TGTGCCAGTACCGGAGCGGCCTCTGCAACTAATGAAAAACTGTTTTTT. It yields the protein CASTGAASATNEKLFF. Based on the CDR3 plus reference TRBV19 and TRBJ1-4, the full variable domain is DGGITQSPKYLFRKEGQNVTLSCEQNLNHDAMYWYRQDPGQGLRLIYYSQIVNDFQKGDIAEGYSVSREKKESFPLTVTSAQKNPTAFYLCASTGAASATNEKLFFGSGTQLSVL.